This is a list of T cell receptor beta chains from one sample in a study of blood T cell repertoires in COVID-19. Repertoires were generated with immunoSEQ multiplex PCR, while TCRdb's copy carries only in-frame clones and drops some. The table includes almost 350,000 clones, more than 70% detected once. Sequenced input: PBMCs or T cells enriched from blood (not recorded which). The receptors stem from a woman in her 30s who had been exposed to COVID-19. Each CDR3 is given with its conserved first and last residue. Fields, in order: J gene, V gene, D gene, clone size, CDR3 protein, CDR3 DNA. D genes are given only for firm matches. Size tells how often a clone was seen (once, few, many) or the class of an expanded clone, and some rows leave it out.

J: TRBJ2-6; V: TRBV15; D: TRBD1; size: .; CDR3: CATSRSGQGEGANVLTF; DNA: TGTGCCACCAGCAGATCGGGACAGGGTGAGGGGGCCAACGTCCTGACTTTC
J: TRBJ2-3; V: TRBV10-2; D: .; size: .; CDR3: CASREGHPADTQYF; DNA: TGCGCCAGCAGAGAGGGACACCCAGCAGATACGCAGTATTTT
J: TRBJ2-1; V: TRBV27; D: .; size: once; CDR3: CASSPQTPSLAQSYNEQFF; DNA: TGTGCCAGCAGTCCGCAGACCCCATCCCTAGCCCAGAGTTACAATGAGCAGTTCTTC
J: TRBJ1-1; V: TRBV11-3; D: TRBD1; size: .; CDR3: CASSPTGGNTEAFF; DNA: TGTGCCAGCAGCCCGACAGGGGGCAACACTGAAGCTTTCTTT
J: TRBJ2-1; V: TRBV27; D: TRBD1; size: .; CDR3: CASSVGQGGRNEQFF; DNA: TGTGCCAGCAGTGTCGGACAGGGGGGACGCAATGAGCAGTTCTTC
J: TRBJ1-2; V: TRBV28; D: .; size: .; CDR3: CASSPGRGGEPLRGYTF; DNA: TGTGCCAGCAGCCCTGGGCGCGGAGGGGAACCGTTAAGGGGCTACACCTTC
J: TRBJ1-1; V: TRBV3-1/TRBV3-2; D: .; size: .; CDR3: CASSPRVSGDTEAFF; DNA: TGTGCCAGCAGCCCCCGGGTTTCGGGGGACACTGAAGCTTTCTTT
J: TRBJ1-2; V: TRBV28; D: .; size: .; CDR3: CASSLGGLPRFEYGYTF; DNA: TGTGCCAGCAGTTTAGGGGGCCTGCCAAGGTTTGAATATGGCTACACCTTC
J: TRBJ2-1; V: TRBV9; D: TRBD2; size: once; CDR3: CASSPQGLAGTNNEQFF; DNA: TGTGCCAGCAGCCCCCAGGGGCTAGCGGGAACTAACAATGAGCAGTTCTTC
J: TRBJ1-2; V: TRBV5-6; D: TRBD1; size: .; CDR3: CASSFRDSLNYGYTF; DNA: TGTGCCAGCAGCTTCCGGGACAGCCTTAACTATGGCTACACCTTC
J: TRBJ1-1; V: TRBV7-9; D: .; size: .; CDR3: CASSAVEPEAFF; DNA: TGTGCCAGCAGCGCCGTCGAGCCTGAAGCTTTCTTT
J: TRBJ1-5; V: TRBV3-1/TRBV3-2; D: .; size: .; CDR3: CASSLERGQPQHF; DNA: TGTGCCAGCAGCCTCGAAAGGGGCCAGCCCCAGCATTTT
J: TRBJ2-2; V: TRBV27; D: TRBD2; size: .; CDR3: CASSFLAGVDTGELFF; DNA: TGTGCCAGCAGTTTCCTAGCGGGAGTGGACACCGGGGAGCTGTTTTTT
J: TRBJ2-2; V: TRBV11-2; D: TRBD2; size: .; CDR3: CASSLAPSGRSGELFF; DNA: TGTGCCAGCAGCTTAGCTCCTAGCGGGAGATCCGGGGAGCTGTTTTTT
J: TRBJ2-3; V: TRBV3-1/TRBV3-2; D: .; size: .; CDR3: CASSQAVGSGTDTQYF; DNA: TGTGCCAGCAGCCAAGCGGTAGGTAGCGGCACAGATACGCAGTATTTT
J: TRBJ2-3; V: TRBV6-1; D: TRBD2; size: .; CDR3: CASSEAGGWSSSTDTQYF; DNA: TGTGCCAGCAGTGAAGCGGGAGGGTGGAGCTCTAGCACAGATACGCAGTATTTT
J: TRBJ2-1; V: TRBV12-3/TRBV12-4; D: .; size: .; CDR3: CASRSLDPEQFF; DNA: TGTGCCAGCAGGTCACTAGATCCTGAGCAGTTCTTC
J: TRBJ1-2; V: TRBV19; D: TRBD1; size: few; CDR3: CASNDAPTGTGHGYTF; DNA: TGTGCCAGTAACGACGCTCCGACAGGGACAGGCCATGGCTACACCTTC
J: TRBJ1-3; V: TRBV12-3/TRBV12-4; D: .; size: .; CDR3: CASSLAHTDTIYF; DNA: TGTGCCAGCAGTTTAGCGCATACGGACACCATATATTTT
J: TRBJ2-7; V: TRBV29-1; D: .; size: few; CDR3: CSVAQVHEQYF; DNA: TGCAGCGTTGCACAGGTCCACGAGCAGTACTTC
J: TRBJ2-7; V: TRBV28; D: .; size: .; CDR3: CASSFRGPYSYEQYF; DNA: TGTGCCAGCAGTTTTAGAGGCCCGTATTCCTACGAGCAGTACTTC
J: TRBJ2-1; V: TRBV19; D: TRBD2; size: .; CDR3: CASSIFLAADRDEQFF; DNA: TGTGCCAGTAGTATTTTTCTAGCGGCAGACCGGGATGAGCAGTTCTTC
J: TRBJ2-7; V: TRBV6-5; D: TRBD1; size: .; CDR3: CASSMGQGGYEQYF; DNA: TGTGCCAGCAGTATGGGACAGGGGGGCTACGAGCAGTACTTC
J: TRBJ1-6; V: TRBV4-1; D: .; size: few; CDR3: CASSQGEGGSYNSPLHF; DNA: TGCGCCAGCAGCCAAGGTGAGGGTGGATCCTATAATTCACCCCTCCACTTT
J: TRBJ2-7; V: TRBV5-1; D: TRBD2; size: .; CDR3: CASSLAGLANEQYF; DNA: TGCGCCAGCAGCTTGGCGGGACTAGCGAACGAGCAGTACTTC
J: TRBJ2-1; V: TRBV3-1/TRBV3-2; D: TRBD2; size: .; CDR3: CASRTSEFNEQFF; DNA: TGTGCCAGTCGGACTAGCGAGTTTAATGAGCAGTTCTTC
J: TRBJ2-1; V: TRBV5-4; D: .; size: .; CDR3: CASSLAAGLALYEQFF; DNA: TGTGCCAGCAGCTTGGCGGCAGGGCTAGCGCTCTATGAGCAGTTCTTC
J: TRBJ2-7; V: TRBV11-2; D: .; size: .; CDR3: CASSFPQGYEQYF; DNA: TGTGCCAGCAGCTTTCCTCAGGGTTACGAGCAGTACTTC
J: TRBJ1-3; V: TRBV5-1; D: TRBD1; size: .; CDR3: CASSLRTGGNSGNTIYF; DNA: TGCGCCAGCAGCTTGCGGACAGGGGGCAATTCTGGAAACACCATATATTTT
J: TRBJ2-1; V: TRBV27; D: TRBD1; size: few; CDR3: CASSRGQGEQFF; DNA: TGTGCCAGCAGTAGAGGACAGGGTGAGCAGTTCTTC
J: TRBJ1-4; V: TRBV11-3; D: .; size: .; CDR3: CASSFTHRTGPNEKLFF; DNA: TGTGCCAGCAGCTTCACACACCGTACAGGCCCGAATGAAAAACTGTTTTTT
J: TRBJ1-6; V: TRBV28; D: .; size: .; CDR3: CASSSLGGDNSPLHF; DNA: TGTGCCAGCAGTTCCCTGGGGGGGGATAATTCACCCCTCCACTTT
J: TRBJ1-1; V: TRBV5-1; D: .; size: few; CDR3: CASSLGAGNTEAFF; DNA: TGCGCCAGCAGCTTGGGGGCCGGTAACACTGAAGCTTTCTTT
J: TRBJ1-1; V: TRBV28; D: .; size: .; CDR3: CASTSTEAFF; DNA: TGTGCCAGCACGAGCACTGAAGCTTTCTTT
J: TRBJ1-2; V: TRBV7-9; D: .; size: .; CDR3: CASSLAERANYGYTF; DNA: TGTGCCAGCAGCTTAGCAGAGAGAGCTAACTATGGCTACACCTTC
J: TRBJ2-7; V: TRBV7-8; D: .; size: .; CDR3: CASSLLAWYEQYF; DNA: TGTGCCAGCAGCTTACTAGCGTGGTACGAGCAGTACTTC
J: TRBJ2-2; V: TRBV13; D: .; size: .; CDR3: CASSPGGLAITGELFF; DNA: TGTGCCAGCAGCCCCGGGGGGCTAGCCATCACCGGGGAGCTGTTTTTT
J: TRBJ1-4; V: TRBV28; D: .; size: .; CDR3: CASRKGVLDEKLFF; DNA: TGTGCCAGCAGGAAAGGGGTTTTGGATGAAAAACTGTTTTTT
J: TRBJ2-4; V: TRBV19; D: .; size: .; CDR3: CASSIVTKNIQYF; DNA: TGTGCCAGTAGTATAGTTACCAAAAACATTCAGTACTTC
J: TRBJ2-7; V: TRBV3-1/TRBV3-2; D: TRBD2; size: .; CDR3: CASSQVWSPGLAGGQGYEQYF; DNA: TGTGCCAGCAGCCAAGTATGGTCCCCGGGACTAGCGGGAGGGCAGGGTTACGAGCAGTACTTC
J: TRBJ1-5; V: TRBV11-2; D: .; size: .; CDR3: CASSGRDSGNQPQHF; DNA: TGTGCCAGCAGCGGGAGGGACTCAGGCAATCAGCCCCAGCATTTT
J: TRBJ1-2; V: TRBV29-1; D: TRBD1; size: .; CDR3: CSVARGGGDYGYTF; DNA: TGCAGCGTTGCACGTGGAGGGGGCGACTATGGCTACACCTTC
J: TRBJ2-5; V: TRBV5-1; D: TRBD1; size: .; CDR3: CASSSTNRGQETQYF; DNA: TGCGCCAGCAGCTCCACTAACAGGGGTCAAGAGACCCAGTACTTC
J: TRBJ2-2; V: TRBV3-1/TRBV3-2; D: TRBD2; size: .; CDR3: CASSPTGGGIGELFF; DNA: TGTGCCAGCAGCCCGACCGGGGGGGGCATCGGGGAGCTGTTTTTT
J: TRBJ1-4; V: TRBV7-8; D: .; size: .; CDR3: CASSLRSSTKREKLFF; DNA: TGTGCCAGCAGCCTGAGATCGTCCACGAAGCGGGAAAAACTGTTTTTT
J: TRBJ1-5; V: TRBV6-5; D: .; size: .; CDR3: CASRTRDNQPQHF; DNA: TGTGCCAGCCGAACCAGGGACAATCAGCCCCAGCATTTT
J: TRBJ2-7; V: TRBV7-9; D: .; size: .; CDR3: CASSLAGGVSSYEQYF; DNA: TGTGCCAGCAGCTTAGCCGGCGGGGTGAGCTCCTACGAGCAGTACTTC
J: TRBJ2-1; V: TRBV13; D: TRBD2; size: few; CDR3: CASIPRTKRETYNEQFF; DNA: TGTGCCAGCATCCCAAGGACCAAGCGGGAGACTTACAATGAGCAGTTCTTC
J: TRBJ1-3; V: TRBV10-1; D: .; size: .; CDR3: CASSSTSGNTIYF; DNA: TGCGCCAGCAGCTCTACCTCTGGAAACACCATATATTTT
J: TRBJ2-1; V: TRBV5-1; D: TRBD1; size: .; CDR3: CASSLVAGGNNEQFF; DNA: TGCGCCAGCAGCTTGGTAGCAGGGGGCAACAATGAGCAGTTCTTC
J: TRBJ2-7; V: TRBV25-1; D: .; size: .; CDR3: CASSDSGYRDEQYF; DNA: TGTGCCAGCAGTGACTCCGGCTACAGGGACGAGCAGTACTTC
J: TRBJ1-1; V: TRBV19; D: .; size: .; CDR3: CASTPNRVRAEAFF; DNA: TGTGCCAGTACCCCTAACAGGGTTCGCGCTGAAGCTTTCTTT
J: TRBJ1-2; V: TRBV29-1; D: .; size: .; CDR3: CSVERRGWDGYTF; DNA: TGCAGCGTTGAACGCAGGGGCTGGGACGGCTACACCTTC
J: TRBJ2-7; V: TRBV5-1; D: .; size: once; CDR3: CASSSTGSHYEQYF; DNA: TGCGCCAGCAGCTCTACAGGGAGCCACTACGAGCAGTACTTC
J: TRBJ1-3; V: TRBV11-2; D: TRBD1; size: .; CDR3: CASSYRDRDATIYF; DNA: TGTGCCAGCAGCTACCGAGACAGGGACGCTACCATATATTTT